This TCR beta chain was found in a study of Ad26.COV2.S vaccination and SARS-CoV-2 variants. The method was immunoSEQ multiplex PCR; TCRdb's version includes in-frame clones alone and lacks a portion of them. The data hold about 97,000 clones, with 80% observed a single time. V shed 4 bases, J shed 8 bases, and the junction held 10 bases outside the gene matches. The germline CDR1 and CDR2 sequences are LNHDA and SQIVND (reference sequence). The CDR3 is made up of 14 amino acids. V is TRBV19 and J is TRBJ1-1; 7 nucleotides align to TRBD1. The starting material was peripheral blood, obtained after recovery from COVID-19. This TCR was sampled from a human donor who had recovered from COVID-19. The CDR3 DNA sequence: TGTGCCAGTAGTAGGGGATTCCGGGACAGCGAAGCTTTCTTT. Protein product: CASSRGFRDSEAFF. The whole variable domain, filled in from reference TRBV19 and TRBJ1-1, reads DGGITQSPKYLFRKEGQNVTLSCEQNLNHDAMYWYRQDPGQGLRLIYYSQIVNDFQKGDIAEGYSVSREKKESFPLTVTSAQKNPTAFYLCASSRGFRDSEAFFGQGTRLTVV.